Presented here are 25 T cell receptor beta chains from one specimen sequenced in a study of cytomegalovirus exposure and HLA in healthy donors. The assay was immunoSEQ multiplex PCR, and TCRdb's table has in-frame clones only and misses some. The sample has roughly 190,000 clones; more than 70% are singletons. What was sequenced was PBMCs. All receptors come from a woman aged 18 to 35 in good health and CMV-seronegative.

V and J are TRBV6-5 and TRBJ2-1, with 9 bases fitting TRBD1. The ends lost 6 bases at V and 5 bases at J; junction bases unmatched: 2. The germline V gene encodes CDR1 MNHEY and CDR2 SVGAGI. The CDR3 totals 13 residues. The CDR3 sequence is CASRWDRDNEQFF. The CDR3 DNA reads TGTGCCAGCAGGTGGGACAGGGACAATGAGCAGTTCTTC.

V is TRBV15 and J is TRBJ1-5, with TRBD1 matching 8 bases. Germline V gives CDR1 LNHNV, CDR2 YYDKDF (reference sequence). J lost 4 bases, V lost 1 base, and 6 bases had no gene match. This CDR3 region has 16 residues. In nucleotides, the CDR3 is TGTGCCACCAGCAGAGCCCCAACAGGGGGTAATCAGCCCCAGCATTTT. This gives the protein CATSRAPTGGNQPQHF.

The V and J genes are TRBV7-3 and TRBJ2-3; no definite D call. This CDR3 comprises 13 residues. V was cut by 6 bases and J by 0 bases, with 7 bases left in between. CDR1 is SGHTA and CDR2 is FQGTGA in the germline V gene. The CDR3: CASRAASTDTQYF. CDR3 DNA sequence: TGTGCCAGCAGGGCGGCGAGCACAGATACGCAGTATTTT.

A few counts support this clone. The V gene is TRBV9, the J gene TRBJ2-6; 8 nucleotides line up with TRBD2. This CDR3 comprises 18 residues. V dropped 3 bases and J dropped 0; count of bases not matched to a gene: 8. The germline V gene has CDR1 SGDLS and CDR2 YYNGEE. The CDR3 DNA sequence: TGTGCCAGCAGCGGGGGGCTAGCGGGTTTCTCTGGGGCCAACGTCCTGACTTTC. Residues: CASSGGLAGFSGANVLTF.

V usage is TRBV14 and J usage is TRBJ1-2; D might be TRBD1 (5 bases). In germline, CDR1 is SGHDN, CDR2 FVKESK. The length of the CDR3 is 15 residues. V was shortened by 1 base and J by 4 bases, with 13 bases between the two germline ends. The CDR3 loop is CASSQGRGPPYGYTF. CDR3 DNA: TGTGCCAGCAGCCAAGGGAGGGGACCCCCCTATGGCTACACCTTC. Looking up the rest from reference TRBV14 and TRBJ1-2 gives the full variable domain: EAGVTQFPSHSVIEKGQTVTLRCDPISGHDNLYWYRRVMGKEIKFLLHFVKESKQDESGMPNNRFLAERTGGTYSTLKVQPAELEDSGVYFCASSQGRGPPYGYTFGSGTRLTVV.

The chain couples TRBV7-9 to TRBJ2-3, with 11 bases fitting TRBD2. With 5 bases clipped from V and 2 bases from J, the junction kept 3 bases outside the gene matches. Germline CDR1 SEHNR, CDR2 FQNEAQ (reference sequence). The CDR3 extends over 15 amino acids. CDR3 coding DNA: TGTGCCAGCAGCCAGACTAGCGGGGCCACAGATACGCAGTATTTT. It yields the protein CASSQTSGATDTQYF.

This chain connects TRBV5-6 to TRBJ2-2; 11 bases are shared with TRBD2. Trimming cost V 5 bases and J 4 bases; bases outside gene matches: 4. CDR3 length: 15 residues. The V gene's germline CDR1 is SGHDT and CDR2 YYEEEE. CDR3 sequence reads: CASSLLAGATGELFF. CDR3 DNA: TGTGCCAGCAGTTTACTAGCGGGGGCCACCGGGGAGCTGTTTTTT.

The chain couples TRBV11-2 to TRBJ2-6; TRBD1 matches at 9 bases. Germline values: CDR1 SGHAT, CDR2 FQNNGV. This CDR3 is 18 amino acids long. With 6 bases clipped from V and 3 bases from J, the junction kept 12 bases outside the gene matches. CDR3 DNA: TGTGCCAGCAGGCGTCCCGGGACAGGGTCGGGTGGGGCCAACGTCCTGACTTTC. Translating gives CASRRPGTGSGGANVLTF.

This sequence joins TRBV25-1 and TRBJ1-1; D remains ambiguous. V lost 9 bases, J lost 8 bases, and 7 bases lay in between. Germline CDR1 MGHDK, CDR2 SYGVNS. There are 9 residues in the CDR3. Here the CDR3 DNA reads TGTGCCAGTTGTCGGGAAGCTTTCTTT. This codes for CASCREAFF. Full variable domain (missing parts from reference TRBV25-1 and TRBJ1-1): EADIYQTPRYLVIGTGKKITLECSQTMGHDKMYWYQQDPGMELHLIHYSYGVNSTEKGDLSSESTVSRIRTEHFPLTLESARPSHTSQYLCASCREAFFGQGTRLTVV.

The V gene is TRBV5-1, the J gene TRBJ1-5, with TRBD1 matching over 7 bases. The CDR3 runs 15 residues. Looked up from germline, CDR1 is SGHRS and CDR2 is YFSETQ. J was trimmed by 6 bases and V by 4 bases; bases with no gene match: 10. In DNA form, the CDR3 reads TGCGCCAGCAGCGCATCGACAGGGTTGGGTCAGCCCCAGCATTTT. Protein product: CASSASTGLGQPQHF.

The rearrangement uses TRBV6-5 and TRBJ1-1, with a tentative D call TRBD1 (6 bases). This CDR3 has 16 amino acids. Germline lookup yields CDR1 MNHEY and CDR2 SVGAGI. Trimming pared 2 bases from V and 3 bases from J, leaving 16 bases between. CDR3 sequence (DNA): TGTGCCAGCAGTTACCTACAGGGTAAGATTGACACTGAAGCTTTCTTT. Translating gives CASSYLQGKIDTEAFF.

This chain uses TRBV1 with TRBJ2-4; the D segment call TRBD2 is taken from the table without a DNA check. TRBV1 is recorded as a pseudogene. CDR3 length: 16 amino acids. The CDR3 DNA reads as TGCACCAGCAGCCAAGAGCCCCTAGCGGTAAACGACATTCAGTACTTC. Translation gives CTSSQEPLAVNDIQYF.

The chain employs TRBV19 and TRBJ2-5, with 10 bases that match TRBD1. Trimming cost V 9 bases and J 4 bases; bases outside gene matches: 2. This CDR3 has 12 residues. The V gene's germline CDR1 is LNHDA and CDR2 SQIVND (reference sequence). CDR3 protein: CASRDRGETQYF. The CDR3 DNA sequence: TGTGCCAGCCGGGACAGGGGAGAGACCCAGTACTTC.

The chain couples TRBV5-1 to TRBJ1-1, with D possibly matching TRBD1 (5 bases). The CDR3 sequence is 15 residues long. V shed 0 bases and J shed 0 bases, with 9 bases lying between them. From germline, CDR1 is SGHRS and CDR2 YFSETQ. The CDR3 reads CASSLATQVNTEAFF. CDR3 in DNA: TGCGCCAGCAGCTTGGCGACACAGGTGAACACTGAAGCTTTCTTT.

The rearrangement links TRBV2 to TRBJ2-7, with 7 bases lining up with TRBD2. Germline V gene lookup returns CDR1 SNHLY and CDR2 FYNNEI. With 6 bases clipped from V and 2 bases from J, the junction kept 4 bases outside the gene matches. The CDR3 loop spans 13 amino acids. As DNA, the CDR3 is TGTGCCAGCAGGGGACTAAGCCCCTACGAGCAGTACTTC. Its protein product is CASRGLSPYEQYF.

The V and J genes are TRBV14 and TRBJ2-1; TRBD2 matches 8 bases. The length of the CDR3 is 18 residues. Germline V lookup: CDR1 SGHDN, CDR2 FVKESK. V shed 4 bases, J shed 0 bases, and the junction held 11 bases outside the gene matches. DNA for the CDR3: TGTGCCAGCAGCCCCATCCGGGGGGGTCCTTACTCCTACAATGAGCAGTTCTTC. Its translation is CASSPIRGGPYSYNEQFF.

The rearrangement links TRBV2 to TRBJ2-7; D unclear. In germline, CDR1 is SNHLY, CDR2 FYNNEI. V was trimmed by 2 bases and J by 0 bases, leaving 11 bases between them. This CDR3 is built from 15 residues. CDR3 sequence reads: CASSEQIISSYEQYF. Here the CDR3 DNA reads TGTGCCAGCAGTGAACAGATTATAAGCTCCTACGAGCAGTACTTC.

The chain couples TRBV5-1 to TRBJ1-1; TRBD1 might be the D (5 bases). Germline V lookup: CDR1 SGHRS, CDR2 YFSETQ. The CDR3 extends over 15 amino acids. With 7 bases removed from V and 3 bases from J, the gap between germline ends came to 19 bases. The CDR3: CASCPTFREDTEAFF. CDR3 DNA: TGCGCCAGCTGCCCGACTTTCAGGGAGGACACTGAAGCTTTCTTT.

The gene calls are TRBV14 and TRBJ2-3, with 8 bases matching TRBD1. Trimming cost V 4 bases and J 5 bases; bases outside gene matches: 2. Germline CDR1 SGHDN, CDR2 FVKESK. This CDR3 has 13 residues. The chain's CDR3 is CASSRQGKDTQYF. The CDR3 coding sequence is TGTGCCAGCAGCCGACAGGGGAAAGATACGCAGTATTTT. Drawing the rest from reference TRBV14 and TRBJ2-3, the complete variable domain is EAGVTQFPSHSVIEKGQTVTLRCDPISGHDNLYWYRRVMGKEIKFLLHFVKESKQDESGMPNNRFLAERTGGTYSTLKVQPAELEDSGVYFCASSRQGKDTQYFGPGTRLTVL.

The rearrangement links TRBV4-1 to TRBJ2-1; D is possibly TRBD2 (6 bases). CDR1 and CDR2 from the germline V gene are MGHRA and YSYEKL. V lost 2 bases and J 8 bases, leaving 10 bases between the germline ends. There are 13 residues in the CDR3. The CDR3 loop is CASSQLWRDEQFF. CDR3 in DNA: TGCGCCAGCAGCCAACTTTGGAGGGATGAGCAGTTCTTC.

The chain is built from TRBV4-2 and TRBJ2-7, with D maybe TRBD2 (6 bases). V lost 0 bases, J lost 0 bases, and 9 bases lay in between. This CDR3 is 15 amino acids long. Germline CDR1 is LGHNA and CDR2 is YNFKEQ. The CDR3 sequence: CASSQDHGSSYEQYF. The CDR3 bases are TGTGCCAGCAGCCAAGATCACGGGAGCTCCTACGAGCAGTACTTC.

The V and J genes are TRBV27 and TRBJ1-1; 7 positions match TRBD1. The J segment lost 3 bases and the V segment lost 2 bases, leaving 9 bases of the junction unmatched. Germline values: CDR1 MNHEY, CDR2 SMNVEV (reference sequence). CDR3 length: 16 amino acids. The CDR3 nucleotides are TGTGCCAGCAGTTTAACGGCCGGGACAGTCTACACTGAAGCTTTCTTT. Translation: CASSLTAGTVYTEAFF.

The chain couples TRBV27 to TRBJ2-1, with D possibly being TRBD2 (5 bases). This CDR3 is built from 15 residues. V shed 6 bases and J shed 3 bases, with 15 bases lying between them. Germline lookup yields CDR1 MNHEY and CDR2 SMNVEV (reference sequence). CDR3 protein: CASRELGGYYNEQFF. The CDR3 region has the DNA TGTGCCAGCAGAGAGCTTGGCGGGTACTACAATGAGCAGTTCTTC.

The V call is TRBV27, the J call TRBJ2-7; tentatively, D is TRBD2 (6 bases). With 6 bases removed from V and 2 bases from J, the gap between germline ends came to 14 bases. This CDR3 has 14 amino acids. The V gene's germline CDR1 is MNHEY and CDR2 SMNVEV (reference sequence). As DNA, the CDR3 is TGTGCCAGCAGGGCGCGCGGGGATACCTACGAGCAGTACTTC. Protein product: CASRARGDTYEQYF.

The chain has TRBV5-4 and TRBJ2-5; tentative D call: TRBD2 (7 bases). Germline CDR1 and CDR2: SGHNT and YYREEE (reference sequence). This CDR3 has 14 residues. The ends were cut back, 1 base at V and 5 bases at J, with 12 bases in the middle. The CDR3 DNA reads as TGTGCCAGCAGCTTGCCGGGGGGCGGGGAGACCCAGTACTTC. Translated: CASSLPGGGETQYF.